This T cell receptor (beta chain) was sequenced in a study of cytomegalovirus exposure and HLA in healthy donors. A word on this clone: Its cognate antigen is unknown.

The PCR made use of 60 Vbeta and 13 Jbeta primers. Assay: immunoSEQ multiplex PCR; the TCRdb copy retains only in-frame clones and omits some. The table has 200,000 to 250,000 clones, roughly 83% seen once. Study outcomes and limitations: Reportedly, diagnosis of cytomegalovirus status by the classifier showed high specificity and sensitivity. In an earlier analysis, in about 530 donors, most V segments appeared productive either ~87% or ~30% of the time.

There are 16 residues in the CDR3. J gave up 2 bases and V 5 bases, and 9 bases lay outside the gene matches. Per germline, CDR1 SEHNR and CDR2 FQNEAQ (reference sequence). The rearrangement joins TRBV7-9 to TRBJ2-3; 8 bases align to TRBD2. Sequencing used PBMCs. The clonotype was recovered from a boy under 10 years old in good health and CMV-seronegative. This CDR3 is CASSPGGFISTDTQYF. The CDR3 region has the DNA TGTGCCAGCAGCCCGGGGGGGTTTATTTCCACAGATACGCAGTATTTT.